This T cell receptor beta chain was recovered during a study of blood T cell repertoires in COVID-19. Germline CDR1 reads GTSNPN; CDR2 reads SVGIG (reference sequence). The CDR3 totals 15 residues. The V and J ends lost 2 bases and 0 bases respectively, with 11 bases between them. Some clones are missing from TCRdb's copy, which holds only in-frame ones; the method was immunoSEQ multiplex PCR. Here the sample spans 250,000 to 400,000 clones, 90% being singletons. This sequence joins TRBV30 and TRBJ1-3, with no clear D. This clonotype originated in a woman in her 30s with COVID-19, enrolled during active disease. The sequenced sample consisted of peripheral blood. CDR3 sequence: CAWSRSGSSGNTIYF. The CDR3 coding sequence is TGTGCCTGGAGTCGCTCTGGGAGCTCTGGAAACACCATATATTTT.